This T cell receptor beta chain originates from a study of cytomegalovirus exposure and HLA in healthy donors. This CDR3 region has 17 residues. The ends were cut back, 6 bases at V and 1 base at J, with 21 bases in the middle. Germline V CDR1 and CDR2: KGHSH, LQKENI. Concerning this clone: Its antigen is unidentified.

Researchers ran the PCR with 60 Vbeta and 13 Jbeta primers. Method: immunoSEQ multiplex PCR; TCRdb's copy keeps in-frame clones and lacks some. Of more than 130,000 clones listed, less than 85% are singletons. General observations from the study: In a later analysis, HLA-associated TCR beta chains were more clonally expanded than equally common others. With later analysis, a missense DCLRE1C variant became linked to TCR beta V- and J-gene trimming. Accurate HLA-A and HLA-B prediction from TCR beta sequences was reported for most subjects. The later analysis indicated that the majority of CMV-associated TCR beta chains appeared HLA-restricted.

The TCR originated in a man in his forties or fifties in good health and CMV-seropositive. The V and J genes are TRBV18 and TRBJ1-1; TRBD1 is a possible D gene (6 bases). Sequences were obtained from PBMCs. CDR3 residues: CASSLLGGGAPNTEAFF. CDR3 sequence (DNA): TGTGCCAGCTCCCTCTTGGGGGGGGGCGCGCCGAACACTGAAGCTTTCTTT.